This T cell receptor (beta chain) was recovered during a study of blood T cell repertoires in COVID-19. On the study more broadly: Sources were T cells, B-cell-depleted T cells, or PBMCs; the material itself was cDNA or gDNA.

The sample holds a few counts of this clone. The V end lost 1 base, the J end lost 6 bases, and 15 bases lay between the germline ends. The CDR3 spans 16 residues. The germline CDR1 and CDR2 sequences are MDHEN and SYDVKM. Authors' processing steps: Cell counts per sample came from amplifying reference gene primers. Only in-frame clones appear in the TCRdb table, and some are missing; sequencing was by immunoSEQ multiplex PCR. V and J calls and clone size are given by that table; D and trimming were obtained from the DNA. The sample lists about 220,000 clones, 75% to 85% seen once, with roughly 8.7% in the top ten.

The TCR sequence derives from a man between 50 and 59 years old with active or convalescent COVID-19. V usage is TRBV28 and J usage is TRBJ1-4, with D possibly being TRBD1 (5 bases). Source material: peripheral blood. CDR3 loop: CASSLLFREADEKLFF. Written as DNA, the CDR3 is TGTGCCAGCAGTTTATTATTCAGGGAAGCAGATGAAAAACTGTTTTTT.